A single sample is the source of the 5 T cell receptor beta chains below, sequenced in a study of blood T cells in healthy people across ages. Using a J-beta primer mix together with a sample-barcoded 5' primer, a second PCR was run for roughly 6 to 12 cycles. Each CDR3 protein gets one entry after TCRdb re-called the 5' RACE reads with MiXCR. Of under 800,000 distinct CDR3 sequences listed, roughly 41% are singletons. The source material was blood. These receptors came from a woman aged 55-69 years in good health.

The rearrangement links TRBV20-1 to TRBJ2-1; 8 bases line up with TRBD2. The CDR3 spans 16 residues. Per germline, CDR1 DFQATT and CDR2 SNEGSKA (reference sequence). V shed 5 bases, J shed 5 bases, and the junction held 14 bases outside the gene matches. CDR3: CSARGGRGAENNEQFF. CDR3 DNA sequence: TGCAGTGCTCGTGGTGGGCGGGGGGCGGAGAACAATGAGCAGTTCTTC.

About this clonotype itself: A much larger clonotype is one base distant, so this may be a read error. The gene calls are TRBV7-6 and TRBJ1-1; D is unclear. The CDR3 covers 13 residues. Germline CDR1 reads SGHVS; CDR2 reads FNYEAQ. The V end lost 5 bases, the J end lost 7 bases, and 14 bases lay between the germline ends. In nucleotides, the CDR3 is TGTGCCAGCAGCGTAGTTCTCGAGGGTGAAGCTTTCTTT. Its protein product is CASSVVLEGEAFF.

Notes on this clonotype: The germline gene is not matched at one end of the junction; a read error may be the cause. The V call is TRBV12-3 or TRBV12-4, the J call TRBJ2-5; 8 bases match TRBD1. This CDR3 region has 12 residues. The CDR3 loop is CASRLVGQEQYF. DNA of the CDR3: TGTGCCAGCAGGTTAGTGGGACAGGAGCAGTACTTC.

This clonotype was counted at least ten times. One base away lies a much larger clone, so this may be a sequencing read error. The chain combines TRBV10-2 with TRBJ2-5, with D tentatively TRBD2 (9 bases). The CDR3 is 14 residues long. V was shortened by 4 bases and J by 11 bases, with 20 bases between the two germline ends. Germline V lookup: CDR1 WSHSY, CDR2 SAAADI. The CDR3 DNA is TGCGCCAGCAGTGGTCTAGCGGGACAGGATGAGCAGTACTTC. This codes for CASSGLAGQDEQYF.

Only a few counts were recorded for this clonotype. The chain recombines TRBV11-2 with TRBJ2-5; 12 bases map to TRBD2. This CDR3 has 17 amino acids. Germline loops: CDR1 SGHAT, CDR2 FQNNGV. The junction had 9 bases not matched to a gene; V was cut back by 2 bases and J by 5 bases. The CDR3 DNA is TGTGCCAGCAGCTTAACCTCAGGACTAGCGGGACTGGAGACCCAGTACTTC. Translating it yields CASSLTSGLAGLETQYF.